The rows below give T cell receptor beta chains drawn from one sample of a study of T cell responses to AZD1222 COVID-19 vaccine. Generated by immunoSEQ multiplex PCR, the TCRdb table keeps only in-frame clones and is missing some. Among approximately 150,000 clones, 85% to 90% were seen once, and the ten largest hold about 4.5%. This sample comprised peripheral blood, obtained 28 days after the second AZD1222 dose. These receptors all stem from an adult who received the AZD1222 COVID-19 vaccine. The CDR3 runs from the conserved cysteine through the conserved F or W. The D gene is left open where the match is weak. A clone size is listed for some rows: how often the clone was seen (once, few, many), or a class if it is expanded.

>.|TRBV5-6|.|13|TRBJ1-2
TGTGCCAGCAGCCTCCAACTTACCTATGGCTACACCTTC
CASSLQLTYGYTF
>.|TRBV6-5|.|14|TRBJ1-1
TGTGCCAGCAGTGACTCCCCCCTCGGGCCTGAAGCTTTCTTT
CASSDSPLGPEAFF
>.|TRBV4-1|.|14|TRBJ2-7
TGCGCCAGCAGCCCAGAGGCACAGGCCTACGAGCAGTACTTC
CASSPEAQAYEQYF
>.|TRBV15|.|16|TRBJ2-2
TGTGCCACCAGCAGAGGGGACGGGGGAAGGACCGGGGAGCTGTTTTTT
CATSRGDGGRTGELFF
>.|TRBV25-1|.|14|TRBJ1-1
TGTGCCAGCAGTGAACAACGGCTGAACACTGAAGCTTTCTTT
CASSEQRLNTEAFF
>TRBD1|TRBV27|.|14|TRBJ1-6
TGTGCCAGCTATCCGGGACAGGGGTTATCACCCCTCCACTTT
CASYPGQGLSPLHF
>TRBD1|TRBV19|.|13|TRBJ1-1
TGTGCCAGTAGTATAACAGGGGTCACTGAAGCTTTCTTT
CASSITGVTEAFF
>.|TRBV20-1|.|15|TRBJ1-1
TGCAGTGCTAGTTGGGGGGGTACAATGAACACTGAAGCTTTCTTT
CSASWGGTMNTEAFF
>.|TRBV27|.|11|TRBJ2-1
TGTGCCAGCAGTTTGGACAATGAGCAGTTCTTC
CASSLDNEQFF
>.|TRBV5-1|once|16|TRBJ2-3
TGCGCCAGCAGCTTCGCGGGACAGACGTTCACAGATACGCAGTATTTT
CASSFAGQTFTDTQYF
>TRBD2|TRBV2|.|17|TRBJ2-3
TGTGCCAGCAGTGAAGGGTTGACTAGCGGGGGGGCGGATACGCAGTATTTT
CASSEGLTSGGADTQYF
>.|TRBV10-3|.|16|TRBJ1-1
TGTGCCATCAGCCGGGACTTCAGAACGAGAAGTACTGAAGCTTTCTTT
CAISRDFRTRSTEAFF
>.|TRBV5-1|.|13|TRBJ2-2
TGCGCCAGCAGCGCGGAGGGGGCCGGGGAGCTGTTTTTT
CASSAEGAGELFF
>.|TRBV27|.|14|TRBJ1-2
TGTGCCAGCAGTGCCCTAGGGGAGGACTATGGCTACACCTTC
CASSALGEDYGYTF
>.|TRBV6-2/TRBV6-3|once|14|TRBJ2-3
TGTGCCAGCAGTTTCTACCATAGCACAGATACGCAGTATTTT
CASSFYHSTDTQYF
>.|TRBV12-3/TRBV12-4|.|12|TRBJ2-7
TGTGCCAGCAGTTTAGCAGGGCACGAGCAGTACTTC
CASSLAGHEQYF
>TRBD1|TRBV29-1|.|14|TRBJ2-1
TGCAGCGTACGGACAGGGGTTAACTGGAATGAGCAGTTCTTC
CSVRTGVNWNEQFF
>.|TRBV5-1|.|16|TRBJ1-1
TGCGCCAGCAGCTGGTCGGGTAGGGGACAGAACACTGAAGCTTTCTTT
CASSWSGRGQNTEAFF
>.|TRBV6-5|.|13|TRBJ2-2
.
CASSGLRAGELFF
>TRBD1|TRBV7-9|.|12|TRBJ1-1
TGTGCCAGCAGCCCAGAGGACAGGGAAGCTTTCTTT
CASSPEDREAFF
>.|TRBV12-3/TRBV12-4|once|13|TRBJ1-2
TGTGCCAGCAATGGGTTCGAGGGGGGGACCTACACCTTC
CASNGFEGGTYTF
>TRBD1|TRBV4-2|.|17|TRBJ1-1
TGTGCCAGCAGCCAGGCTACAGGGGGCTCCCTCTCCCGTGAAGCTTTCTTT
CASSQATGGSLSREAFF
>.|TRBV29-1|.|15|TRBJ2-6
TGCAGCGTTTCTAGGAGAAGCTCTGGGGCCAACGTCCTGACTTTC
CSVSRRSSGANVLTF
>TRBD1|TRBV7-2|.|14|TRBJ1-4
TGTGCCAGCAGCCATGGACAGGGGGCGTTAATCTTGTTTTTT
CASSHGQGALILFF
>.|TRBV4-1|.|15|TRBJ2-7
TGCGCCAGCAGCCAAGCTGATCCAGGATACTACGAGCAGTACTTC
CASSQADPGYYEQYF
>.|TRBV27|.|12|TRBJ1-6
TGTGCCAGCAGTTTAGGGGATTCACCCCTCCACTTT
CASSLGDSPLHF
>.|TRBV6-5|.|16|TRBJ1-3
TGTGCCAGCAGTTACTCGGCTGCTAACCCTGGAAACACCATATATTTT
CASSYSAANPGNTIYF
>.|TRBV7-9|.|13|TRBJ1-2
TGTGCCAGCAGTCACTCAGGGGTAGATGGCTACACCTTC
CASSHSGVDGYTF
>.|TRBV19|.|12|TRBJ1-6
TGTGCCAGTAGTAACAAAAATTCACCCCTCCACTTT
CASSNKNSPLHF
>.|TRBV11-1|.|14|TRBJ2-2
TGTGCCACGGACCCGGGGACAATGGCCGGGGAGCTGTTTTTT
CATDPGTMAGELFF
>.|TRBV19|.|16|TRBJ1-2
TGTGCCAGTAGTCCCCGTCCGGGGCCAGATGACTATGGCTACACCTTC
CASSPRPGPDDYGYTF
>TRBD1|TRBV3-1/TRBV3-2|.|13|TRBJ1-2
TGTGCCAGCAGCCAGTCGGTTCAGGGGGCGAGAACCTTC
CASSQSVQGARTF
>.|TRBV6-5|.|14|TRBJ1-6
TGTGCCAGCAGTTACAGGGGAAATAATTCACCCCTCCACTTT
CASSYRGNNSPLHF